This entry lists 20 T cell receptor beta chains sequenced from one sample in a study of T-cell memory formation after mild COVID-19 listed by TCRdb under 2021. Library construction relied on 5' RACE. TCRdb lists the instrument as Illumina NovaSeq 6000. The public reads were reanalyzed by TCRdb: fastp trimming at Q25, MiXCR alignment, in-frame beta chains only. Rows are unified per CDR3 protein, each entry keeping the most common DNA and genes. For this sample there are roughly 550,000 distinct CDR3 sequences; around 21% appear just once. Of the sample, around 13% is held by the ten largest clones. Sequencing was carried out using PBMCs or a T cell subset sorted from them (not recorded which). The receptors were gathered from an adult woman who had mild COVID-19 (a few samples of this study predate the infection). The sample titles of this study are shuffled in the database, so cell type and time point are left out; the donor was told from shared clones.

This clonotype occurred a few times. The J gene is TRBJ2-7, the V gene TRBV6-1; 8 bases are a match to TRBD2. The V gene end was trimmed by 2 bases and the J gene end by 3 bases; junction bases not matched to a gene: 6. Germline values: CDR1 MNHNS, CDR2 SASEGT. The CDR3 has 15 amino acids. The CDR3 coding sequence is TGTGCCAGCAGTGAACAGAGTAGCGGGGTCTACGAGCAGTACTTC. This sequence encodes CASSEQSSGVYEQYF.

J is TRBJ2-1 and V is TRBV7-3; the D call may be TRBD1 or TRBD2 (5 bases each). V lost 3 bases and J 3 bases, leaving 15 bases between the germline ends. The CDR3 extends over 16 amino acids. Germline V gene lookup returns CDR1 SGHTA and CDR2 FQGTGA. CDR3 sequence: CASSLSGRSVYNEQFF. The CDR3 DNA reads TGTGCCAGCAGCTTGTCGGGACGGTCTGTCTACAATGAGCAGTTCTTC.

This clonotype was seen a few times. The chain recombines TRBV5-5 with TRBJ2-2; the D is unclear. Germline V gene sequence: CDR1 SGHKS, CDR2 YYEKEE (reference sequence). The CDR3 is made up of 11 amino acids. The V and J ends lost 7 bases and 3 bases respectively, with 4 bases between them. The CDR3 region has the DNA TGTGCCAGCGCCGACACCGGGGAGCTGTTTTTT. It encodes CASADTGELFF.

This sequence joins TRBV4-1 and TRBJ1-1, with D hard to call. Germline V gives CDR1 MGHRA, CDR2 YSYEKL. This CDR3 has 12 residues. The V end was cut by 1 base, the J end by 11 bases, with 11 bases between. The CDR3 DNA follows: TGCGCCAGCAGCCAAGGACTCTTTGGGGCTTTCTTT. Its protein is CASSQGLFGAFF.

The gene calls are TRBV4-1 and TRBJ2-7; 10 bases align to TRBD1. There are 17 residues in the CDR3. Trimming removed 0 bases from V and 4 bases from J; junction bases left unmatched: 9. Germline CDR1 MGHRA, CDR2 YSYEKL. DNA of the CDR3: TGCGCCAGCAGCCAAGATACCCCGGGACAGGGGACATACGAGCAGTACTTC. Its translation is CASSQDTPGQGTYEQYF.

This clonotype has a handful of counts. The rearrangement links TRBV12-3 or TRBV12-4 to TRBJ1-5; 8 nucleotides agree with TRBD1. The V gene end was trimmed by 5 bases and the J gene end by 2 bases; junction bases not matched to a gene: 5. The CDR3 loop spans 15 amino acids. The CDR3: CASSPTGVGNQPQHF. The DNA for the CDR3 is TGTGCCAGCAGTCCGACAGGGGTTGGCAATCAGCCCCAGCATTTT.

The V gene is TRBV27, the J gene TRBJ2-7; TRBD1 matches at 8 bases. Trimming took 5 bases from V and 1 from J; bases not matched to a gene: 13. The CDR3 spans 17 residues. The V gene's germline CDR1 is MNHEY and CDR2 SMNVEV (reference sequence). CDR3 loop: CASSLTQGRGRSYEQYF. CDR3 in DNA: TGTGCCAGCAGTCTAACCCAGGGCAGGGGGCGTTCCTACGAGCAGTACTTC.

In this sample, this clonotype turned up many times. CDR3 amino acids: CASSLNADTQYF. The CDR3 DNA follows: TGCGCCAGCAGCTTGAATGCAGATACGCAGTATTTT. The chain joins TRBV5-1 to TRBJ2-3; D unclear. The V end lost 1 base, the J end lost 4 bases, and 4 bases lay between the germline ends. The germline CDR1 and CDR2 sequences are SGHRS and YFSETQ. The CDR3 totals 12 residues. Combining the CDR3 with reference TRBV5-1 and TRBJ2-3 gives the whole variable domain KAGVTQTPRYLIKTRGQQVTLSCSPISGHRSVSWYQQTPGQGLQFLFEYFSETQRNKGNFPGRFSGRQFSNSRSEMNVSTLELGDSALYLCASSLNADTQYFGPGTRLTVL.

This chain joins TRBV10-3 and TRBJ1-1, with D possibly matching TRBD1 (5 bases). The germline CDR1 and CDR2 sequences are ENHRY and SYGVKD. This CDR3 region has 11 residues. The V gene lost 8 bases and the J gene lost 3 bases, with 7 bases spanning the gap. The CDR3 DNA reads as TGTGCCATCGGGGGGGACACTGAAGCTTTCTTT. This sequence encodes CAIGGDTEAFF.

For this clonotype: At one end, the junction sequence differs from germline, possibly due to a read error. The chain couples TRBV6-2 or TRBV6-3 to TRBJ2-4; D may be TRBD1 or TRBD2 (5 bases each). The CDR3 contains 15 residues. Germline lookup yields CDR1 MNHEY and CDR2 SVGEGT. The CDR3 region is CASSYSGRRGDSGNF. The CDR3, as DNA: TGTGCCAGCAGTTACTCGGGGCGGAGAGGGGATTCTGGGAACTTC.

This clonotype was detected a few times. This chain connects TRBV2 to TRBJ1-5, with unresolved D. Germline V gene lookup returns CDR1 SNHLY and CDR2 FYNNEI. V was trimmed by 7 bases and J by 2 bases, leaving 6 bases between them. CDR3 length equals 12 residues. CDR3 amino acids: CASKAGNQPQHF. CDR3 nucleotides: TGTGCCAGCAAGGCTGGCAATCAGCCCCAGCATTTT.

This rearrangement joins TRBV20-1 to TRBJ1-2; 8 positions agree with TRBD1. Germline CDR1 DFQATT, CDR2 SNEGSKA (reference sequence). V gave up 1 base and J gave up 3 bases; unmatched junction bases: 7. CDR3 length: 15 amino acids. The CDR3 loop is CSARGGTGDYYGYTF. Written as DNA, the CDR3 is TGCAGTGCTAGAGGCGGGACAGGCGACTACTATGGCTACACCTTC.

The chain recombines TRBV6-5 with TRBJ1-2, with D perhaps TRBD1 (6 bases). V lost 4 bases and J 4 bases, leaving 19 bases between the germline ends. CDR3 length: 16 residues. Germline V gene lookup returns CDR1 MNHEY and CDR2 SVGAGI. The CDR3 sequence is CASSFLSGEGSYGYTF. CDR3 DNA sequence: TGTGCCAGCAGTTTCCTATCAGGGGAGGGGAGCTATGGCTACACCTTC.

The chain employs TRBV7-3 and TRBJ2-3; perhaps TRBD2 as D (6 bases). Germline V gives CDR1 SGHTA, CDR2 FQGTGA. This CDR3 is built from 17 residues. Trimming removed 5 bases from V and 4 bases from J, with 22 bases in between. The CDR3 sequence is CASSRDNVLREADTQYF. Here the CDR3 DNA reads TGTGCCAGCAGCCGTGACAACGTCCTCAGGGAGGCAGATACGCAGTATTTT.

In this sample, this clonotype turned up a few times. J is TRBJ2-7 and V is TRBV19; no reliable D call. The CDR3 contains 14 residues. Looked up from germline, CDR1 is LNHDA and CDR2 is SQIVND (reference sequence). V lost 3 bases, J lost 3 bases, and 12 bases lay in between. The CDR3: CASSITAEHYEQYF. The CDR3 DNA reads TGTGCCAGTAGTATTACAGCCGAGCACTACGAGCAGTACTTC.

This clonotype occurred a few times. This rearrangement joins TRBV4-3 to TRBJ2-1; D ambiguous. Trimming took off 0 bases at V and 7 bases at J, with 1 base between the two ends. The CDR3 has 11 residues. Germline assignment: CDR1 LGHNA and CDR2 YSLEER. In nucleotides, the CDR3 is TGCGCCAGCAGCCAAGAAAATGAGCAGTTCTTC. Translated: CASSQENEQFF.

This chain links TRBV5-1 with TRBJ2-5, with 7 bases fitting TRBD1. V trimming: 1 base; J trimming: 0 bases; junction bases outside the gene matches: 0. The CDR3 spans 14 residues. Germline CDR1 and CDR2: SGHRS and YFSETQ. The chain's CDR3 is CASSLQGDQETQYF. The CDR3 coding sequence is TGCGCCAGCAGCTTGCAGGGGGACCAAGAGACCCAGTACTTC.

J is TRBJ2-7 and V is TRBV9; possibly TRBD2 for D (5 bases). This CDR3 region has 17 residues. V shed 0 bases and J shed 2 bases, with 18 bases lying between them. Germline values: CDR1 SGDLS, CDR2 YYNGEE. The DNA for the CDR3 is TGTGCCAGCAGCGTAGATGAGGAAGGACTGTCTCCCTACGAGCAGTACTTC. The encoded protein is CASSVDEEGLSPYEQYF.

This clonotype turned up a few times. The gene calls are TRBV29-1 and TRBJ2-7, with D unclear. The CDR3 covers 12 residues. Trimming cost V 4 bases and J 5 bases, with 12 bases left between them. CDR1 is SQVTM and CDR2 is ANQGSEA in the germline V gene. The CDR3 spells CSVGRFDHEQYF. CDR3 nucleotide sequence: TGCAGCGTTGGGAGATTTGACCACGAGCAGTACTTC.

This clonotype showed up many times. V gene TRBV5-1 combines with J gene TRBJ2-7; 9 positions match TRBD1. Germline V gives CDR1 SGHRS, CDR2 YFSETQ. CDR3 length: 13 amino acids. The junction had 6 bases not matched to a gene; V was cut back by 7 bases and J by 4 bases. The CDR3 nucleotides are TGCGCCAGCCGACCGACAGGGGGGTACGAGCAGTACTTC. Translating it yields CASRPTGGYEQYF. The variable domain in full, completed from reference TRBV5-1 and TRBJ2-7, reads KAGVTQTPRYLIKTRGQQVTLSCSPISGHRSVSWYQQTPGQGLQFLFEYFSETQRNKGNFPGRFSGRQFSNSRSEMNVSTLELGDSALYLCASRPTGGYEQYFGPGTRLTVT.